Shown below are 19 T cell receptor beta chains from a single sample sequenced in a study of blood T cell repertoires in COVID-19. Some clones are missing from TCRdb's copy, which holds only in-frame ones; the method was immunoSEQ multiplex PCR. The sample has approximately 25,000 clones; 75% to 90% are singletons. The specimen was peripheral blood. Receptors were obtained from a woman older than 75 with active or convalescent COVID-19.

The chain is built from TRBV6-1 and TRBJ2-7; tentative D call: TRBD2 (5 bases). The CDR3 contains 14 residues. Trimming took off 2 bases at V and 12 bases at J, with 20 bases between the two ends. Germline V gene data show CDR1 as MNHNS and CDR2 as SASEGT. CDR3 coding DNA: TGTGCCAGCAGTGAACTTGCAGGATTAGCGCCGATGTACTTC. Translation: CASSELAGLAPMYF.

J is TRBJ2-7 and V is TRBV19; 8 bases are a match to TRBD1. CDR1 LNHDA and CDR2 SQIVND come from the germline V gene (reference sequence). V was clipped by 0 bases and J by 2 bases; unmatched bases: 6. The CDR3 covers 16 residues. The CDR3 sequence: CASSIDDRGPTYEQYF. CDR3 bases: TGTGCCAGTAGTATAGATGACAGGGGCCCCACCTACGAGCAGTACTTC.

This clone is a singleton in its sample. The rearrangement links TRBV11-1 to TRBJ2-3, with TRBD2 matching 12 bases. Germline trimming cut 3 bases from V and 5 bases from J; bases unmatched to any gene: 3. The germline V gene encodes CDR1 SGHAT and CDR2 FQDESV (reference sequence). The CDR3 covers 15 residues. The CDR3 DNA follows: TGTGCCAGCAGCTTGACTAGCGGGGGCCTAGATACGCAGTATTTT. Translation gives CASSLTSGGLDTQYF.

J is TRBJ2-1 and V is TRBV11-3; perhaps TRBD2 as D (6 bases). The germline CDR1 and CDR2 sequences are SGHNT and YENEEA. Between the trimmed V and J ends, which lost 3 bases and 0 bases, there was a span of 15 bases. The CDR3 spans 17 residues. The CDR3 sequence is CASSFSGTPSSYNEQFF. CDR3 sequence (DNA): TGTGCCAGCAGCTTCTCAGGGACTCCAAGCTCCTACAATGAGCAGTTCTTC.

The chain links TRBV6-6 to TRBJ2-1, with 7 bases fitting TRBD1. Unmatched junction bases numbered 8, after V lost 6 bases and J lost 6 bases. The CDR3 extends over 14 amino acids. Germline V lookup: CDR1 MNHNY, CDR2 SVGAGI (reference sequence). CDR3 nucleotide sequence: TGTGCCAGCAGCCAAACCGGGGACAGCAATGAGCAGTTCTTC. This sequence encodes CASSQTGDSNEQFF.

The chain links TRBV3-1 (or the pseudogene TRBV3-2) to TRBJ1-3; 8 nucleotides match TRBD1. Trimming took 3 bases from V and 0 from J; bases not matched to a gene: 7. CDR3 length equals 17 residues. Germline V gene lookup returns CDR1 LGHDT and CDR2 YNNKEL (reference sequence). CDR3 sequence (DNA): TGTGCCAGCAGCCACCTCAGGACAGGGACCTCTGGAAACACCATATATTTT. Residues: CASSHLRTGTSGNTIYF.

The chain links TRBV12-3 or TRBV12-4 to TRBJ1-4, with D unresolved. The CDR3 has 12 residues. The V end was cut by 5 bases, the J end by 8 bases, with 9 bases between. In DNA, the CDR3 is TGTGCCAGCAGTAGGAGGGAGGAAAAACTGTTTTTT. Translated, it gives CASSRREEKLFF.

The J gene is TRBJ1-1, the V gene TRBV5-1; D is uncertain. CDR1 is SGHRS and CDR2 is YFSETQ in the germline V gene. The V and J ends lost 4 bases and 1 base respectively, with 14 bases between them. This CDR3 has 15 residues. The CDR3 DNA reads TGCGCCAGCAGCGGTTCAGGTCAGAAGAACACTGAAGCTTTCTTT. Translating gives CASSGSGQKNTEAFF.

The chain employs TRBV27 and TRBJ2-2, with 10 nucleotides matching TRBD2. The CDR3 has 22 amino acids. CDR1 is MNHEY, CDR2 SMNVEV, per germline (reference sequence). Trimming removed 6 bases from V and 6 bases from J; junction bases left unmatched: 28. DNA of the CDR3: TGTGCCAGCAGGACACTACCTCACCCCGGGACTAGCGTTAACCCTCCCCCCGGGGAGCTGTTTTTT. It translates to CASRTLPHPGTSVNPPPGELFF.

The chain combines TRBV7-9 with TRBJ1-1; 9 nucleotides align to TRBD1. The CDR3 totals 15 residues. Germline V gives CDR1 SEHNR, CDR2 FQNEAQ (reference sequence). Germline trimming cut 5 bases from V and 2 bases from J; bases unmatched to any gene: 6. In nucleotides, the CDR3 is TGTGCCAGCAGCCCGGGACAGGGCCCCAACACTGAAGCTTTCTTT. Its protein is CASSPGQGPNTEAFF.

The chain carries TRBV15 and TRBJ2-3, with a possible D match to TRBD2 (5 bases). Germline V lookup: CDR1 LNHNV, CDR2 YYDKDF (reference sequence). V lost 6 bases and J 3 bases, leaving 10 bases between the germline ends. This CDR3 is built from 13 residues. The CDR3 reads CATRAWETDTQYF. CDR3 in DNA: TGTGCCACCAGGGCCTGGGAGACAGATACGCAGTATTTT.

This chain uses TRBV7-2 with TRBJ1-3; D is unresolved. Germline V gene sequence: CDR1 SGHTA, CDR2 FQGNSA. CDR3 length equals 14 residues. Trimming took off 1 base at V and 0 bases at J, with 4 bases between the two ends. CDR3 DNA: TGTGCCAGCAGCTTAGTCAGCTCTGGAAACACCATATATTTT. Its protein is CASSLVSSGNTIYF.

J is TRBJ1-4 and V is TRBV15, with D perhaps TRBD1 (5 bases). V lost 6 bases, J lost 0 bases, and 11 bases lay in between. This CDR3 has 15 amino acids. The V gene's germline CDR1 is LNHNV and CDR2 YYDKDF (reference sequence). This CDR3 is CATSDPRATNEKLFF. DNA for the CDR3: TGTGCCACCAGTGACCCCAGGGCAACTAATGAAAAACTGTTTTTT.

V usage is TRBV7-9 and J usage is TRBJ1-1; D gene uncertain. The germline V gene has CDR1 SEHNR and CDR2 FQNEAQ (reference sequence). This CDR3 has 12 residues. V lost 1 base and J 4 bases, leaving 4 bases between the germline ends. The CDR3 here is CASSLDSTEAFF. Here the CDR3 DNA reads TGTGCCAGCAGCTTAGACAGCACTGAAGCTTTCTTT.

This clone was seen a handful of times. The chain has TRBV23-1 and TRBJ1-1; 7 nucleotides match TRBD1. TRBV23-1 is marked as an open reading frame, function uncertain. The CDR3 sequence is 14 residues long. With 3 bases clipped from V and 5 bases from J, the junction kept 6 bases outside the gene matches. The CDR3 loop is CASSQRGRVTEAFF. CDR3 coding DNA: TGCGCCAGCAGTCAGAGGGGGCGGGTAACTGAAGCTTTCTTT.

The chain combines TRBV21-1 with TRBJ2-2; the table's D call, TRBD2, was not checked against the DNA. TRBV21-1 is classified as a pseudogene. The CDR3 loop spans 15 amino acids. The CDR3 is CASIRTGAGVGELFF. In DNA, the CDR3 is TGTGCCAGCATCCGAACGGGGGCGGGAGTCGGGGAGCTGTTTTTT.

This clone was counted once. This chain connects TRBV19 to TRBJ1-5, with 8 bases identical to TRBD1. Trimming took 8 bases from V and 0 from J; bases not matched to a gene: 6. Germline-derived CDR1 and CDR2 are LNHDA and SQIVND (reference sequence). The CDR3 covers 15 residues. The CDR3 coding sequence is TGTGCCAGTGTTGACAGGGGTTATAGCAATCAGCCCCAGCATTTT. This sequence encodes CASVDRGYSNQPQHF.

This chain uses TRBV28 with TRBJ1-1; D ambiguous. The germline V and J ends were trimmed by 5 bases and 4 bases, with 8 bases remaining between them. CDR1 is MDHEN, CDR2 SYDVKM, per germline. The CDR3 loop spans 12 amino acids. Here the CDR3 DNA reads TGTGCCAGCAGTCCGAGGGTCACTGAAGCTTTCTTT. Amino acids: CASSPRVTEAFF.

This sequence joins TRBV6-2 or TRBV6-3 and TRBJ1-1; D gene ambiguous. Trimming pared 0 bases from V and 1 base from J, leaving 12 bases between. The CDR3 is 16 residues long. Germline V gene lookup returns CDR1 MNHEY and CDR2 SVGEGT. CDR3 loop: CASSYSTGEWNTEAFF. The CDR3 DNA is TGTGCCAGCAGTTACTCGACTGGGGAGTGGAACACTGAAGCTTTCTTT.